The 9 T cell receptor beta chains given below trace back to one sample, sequenced in a study of OX40 agonist ivuxolimab in advanced cancers. Only in-frame clones appear in the TCRdb table, and some are missing; sequencing was by immunoSEQ multiplex PCR. The sample shows about 72,000 clones, about 85% of them seen only once. The specimen was CD4+ or CD8+ T cells sorted from blood, collected in a trial of the OX40 agonist ivuxolimab. These receptors originate from an adult with an advanced solid tumor such as melanoma, head and neck, liver or kidney cancer.

The chain joins TRBV9 to TRBJ1-6, with a tentative D call TRBD1 (5 bases). The germline CDR1 and CDR2 sequences are SGDLS and YYNGEE. The V end was cut by 2 bases, the J end by 8 bases, with 14 bases between. CDR3 length equals 15 residues. The CDR3 nucleotides read TGTGCCAGCAGCGTTAAGACAGCTTCCGATTCACCCCTCCACTTT. Encoded protein: CASSVKTASDSPLHF.

J is TRBJ1-6 and V is TRBV18, with D unclear. The germline gives CDR1 KGHSH, CDR2 LQKENI. This CDR3 comprises 14 residues. Between the trimmed V and J ends, which lost 5 bases and 5 bases, there was a span of 10 bases. CDR3 protein: CASSYQPDNSPLHF. The CDR3 DNA is TGTGCCAGCTCATATCAGCCCGATAATTCACCCCTCCACTTT. Full variable domain (rest looked up from reference TRBV18 and TRBJ1-6): NAGVMQNPRHLVRRRGQEARLRCSPMKGHSHVYWYRQLPEEGLKFMVYLQKENIIDESGMPKERFSAEFPKEGPSILRIQQVVRGDSAAYFCASSYQPDNSPLHFGNGTRLTVT.

This clone was detected a few times. This rearrangement joins TRBV5-1 to TRBJ1-2; D is unresolved. The CDR3 sequence is 14 residues long. The ends were cut back, 0 bases at V and 5 bases at J, with 11 bases in the middle. Per the germline V gene, CDR1 is SGHRS and CDR2 is YFSETQ. The CDR3 protein is CASSLGQELYGYTF. The CDR3 nucleotides read TGCGCCAGCAGCTTGGGGCAGGAATTATATGGCTACACCTTC. The full variable domain, rest sourced from reference TRBV5-1 and TRBJ1-2, is KAGVTQTPRYLIKTRGQQVTLSCSPISGHRSVSWYQQTPGQGLQFLFEYFSETQRNKGNFPGRFSGRQFSNSRSEMNVSTLELGDSALYLCASSLGQELYGYTFGSGTRLTVV.

The rearrangement joins TRBV6-5 to TRBJ1-6, with no clear D. CDR3 length: 12 amino acids. Germline V lookup: CDR1 MNHEY, CDR2 SVGAGI. V was cut by 5 bases and J by 9 bases, with 8 bases left in between. The CDR3 is CASSVPISPLHF. In nucleotides, the CDR3 is TGTGCCAGCAGTGTCCCCATTTCACCCCTCCACTTT.

This clone was observed a handful of times. V and J are TRBV7-9 and TRBJ1-2; D might be TRBD1 (6 bases). This CDR3 is 16 amino acids long. The V gene lost 0 bases and the J gene lost 2 bases, with 13 bases spanning the gap. Germline V gene data show CDR1 as SEHNR and CDR2 as FQNEAQ (reference sequence). The CDR3: CASSLARGRGNYGYTF. CDR3 nucleotide sequence: TGTGCCAGCAGCTTAGCGCGCGGCAGGGGAAACTATGGCTACACCTTC.

This clone was found once. This sequence joins TRBV6-6 and TRBJ2-5; D not certain. V was cut by 0 bases and J by 1 base, with 9 bases left in between. Per germline, CDR1 MNHNY and CDR2 SVGAGI (reference sequence). The CDR3 runs 15 residues. The CDR3 region is CASSYSLQFQETQYF. The DNA of the CDR3 is TGTGCCAGCAGTTACTCGTTACAATTCCAAGAGACCCAGTACTTC.

The rearrangement joins TRBV6-5 to TRBJ1-1; D gene uncertain. The V end lost 2 bases, the J end lost 2 bases, and 6 bases lay between the germline ends. There are 13 residues in the CDR3. The germline gives CDR1 MNHEY, CDR2 SVGAGI. The CDR3 loop reads CASSYTLNTEAFF. The CDR3 nucleotides are TGTGCCAGCAGTTACACATTAAACACTGAAGCTTTCTTT.

Only a few counts were recorded for this clone. The chain links TRBV6-5 to TRBJ2-1, with a tentative D call TRBD2 (5 bases). The V gene lost 4 bases and the J gene lost 6 bases, with 16 bases spanning the gap. Per germline, CDR1 MNHEY and CDR2 SVGAGI. This CDR3 region has 15 residues. The CDR3 coding sequence is TGTGCCAGCAGTTCTACTAGTCGCTCTTTCAATGAGCAGTTCTTC. Protein: CASSSTSRSFNEQFF.

CDR3 nucleotides: TGTGCCAGCAGCCTCATAGGCCGTCTTGGGGCCCTCTCTGGAAACACCATATATTTT. Its protein product is CASSLIGRLGALSGNTIYF. The chain carries TRBV5-6 and TRBJ1-3; D may be TRBD1 (5 bases). CDR1 and CDR2 from the germline V gene are SGHDT and YYEEEE. The ends were cut back, 4 bases at V and 0 bases at J, with 23 bases in the middle. The CDR3 covers 19 residues.